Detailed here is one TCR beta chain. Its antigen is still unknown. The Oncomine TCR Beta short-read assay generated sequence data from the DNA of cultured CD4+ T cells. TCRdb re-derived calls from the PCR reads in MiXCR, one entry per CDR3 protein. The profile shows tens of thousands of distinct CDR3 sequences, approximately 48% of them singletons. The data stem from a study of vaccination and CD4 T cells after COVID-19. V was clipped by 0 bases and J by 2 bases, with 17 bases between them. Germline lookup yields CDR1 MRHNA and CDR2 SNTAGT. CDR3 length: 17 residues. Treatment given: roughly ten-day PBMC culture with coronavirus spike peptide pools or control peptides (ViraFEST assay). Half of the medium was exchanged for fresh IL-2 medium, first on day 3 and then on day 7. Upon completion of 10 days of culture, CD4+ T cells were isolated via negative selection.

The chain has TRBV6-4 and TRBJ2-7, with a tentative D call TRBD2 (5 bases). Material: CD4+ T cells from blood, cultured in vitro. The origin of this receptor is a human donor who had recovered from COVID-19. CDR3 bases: TGTGCCAGCAGTGACTCGAACAGAGACCGGGGTGCCTACGAGCAGTACTTC. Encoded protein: CASSDSNRDRGAYEQYF.